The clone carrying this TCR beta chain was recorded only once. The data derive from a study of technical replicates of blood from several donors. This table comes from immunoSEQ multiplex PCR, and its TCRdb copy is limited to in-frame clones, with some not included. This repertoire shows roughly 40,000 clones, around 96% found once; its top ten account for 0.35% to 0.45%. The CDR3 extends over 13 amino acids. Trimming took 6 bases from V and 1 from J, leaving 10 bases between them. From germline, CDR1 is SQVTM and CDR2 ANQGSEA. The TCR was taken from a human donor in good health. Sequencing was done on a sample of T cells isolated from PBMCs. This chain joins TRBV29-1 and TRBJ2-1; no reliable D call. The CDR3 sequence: CSVAEKSYNEQFF. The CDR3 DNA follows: TGCAGCGTGGCGGAGAAATCCTACAATGAGCAGTTCTTC.